The 7 T cell receptor beta chains in this list originate from one sample, sequenced in a study of T cell responses to AZD1222 COVID-19 vaccine. Using immunoSEQ multiplex PCR, the repertoire was profiled, and TCRdb retains in-frame clones only, with some absent. The sample has roughly 100,000 clones; around 89% are singletons. The sequenced sample was peripheral blood, obtained on day 0 of AZD1222 vaccination. Source of these receptors: an adult in good health.

This clone was detected only once. V usage is TRBV29-1 and J usage is TRBJ2-5; no clear D. The germline V gene encodes CDR1 SQVTM and CDR2 ANQGSEA. The ends were cut back, 3 bases at V and 1 base at J, with 9 bases in the middle. This CDR3 is 13 amino acids long. The CDR3 loop is CSVERQVQETQYF. In DNA, the CDR3 is TGCAGCGTTGAGCGGCAGGTCCAAGAGACCCAGTACTTC.

CDR3: CASSQDTGGYGYTF. Written as DNA, the CDR3 is TGCGCCAGCAGCCAAGATACGGGGGGCTATGGCTACACCTTC. V is TRBV4-1 and J is TRBJ1-2, with D maybe TRBD1 (5 bases). The germline V gene encodes CDR1 MGHRA and CDR2 YSYEKL. CDR3 length: 14 residues. V shed 0 bases and J shed 4 bases, with 9 bases lying between them.

The rearrangement uses TRBV18 and TRBJ2-5, with D hard to call. There are 12 residues in the CDR3. Germline loops: CDR1 KGHSH, CDR2 LQKENI. With 0 bases removed from V and 5 bases from J, the gap between germline ends came to 4 bases. The CDR3 DNA follows: TGTGCCAGCTCACCACCGTCCGAGACCCAGTACTTC. Its translation is CASSPPSETQYF.

Points on this clone: In the same sample, other DNA sequences code for this CDR3. V usage is TRBV25-1 and J usage is TRBJ1-5; no firm D call. Germline V gene sequence: CDR1 MGHDK, CDR2 SYGVNS. The CDR3 length is 12 residues. V dropped 3 bases and J dropped 4 bases, with 4 bases sitting between them. CDR3 coding DNA: TGTGCCAGCAGTGAGGGAAATCAGCCCCAGCATTTT. Encoded protein: CASSEGNQPQHF. Full variable domain (remainder filled in from reference TRBV25-1 and TRBJ1-5): EADIYQTPRYLVIGTGKKITLECSQTMGHDKMYWYQQDPGMELHLIHYSYGVNSTEKGDLSSESTVSRIRTEHFPLTLESARPSHTSQYLCASSEGNQPQHFGDGTRLSIL.

This chain links TRBV24-1 with TRBJ1-5; the D gene is possibly TRBD1 (5 bases). The CDR3 runs to 12 residues. With 9 bases removed from V and 8 bases from J, the gap between germline ends came to 13 bases. Germline loops: CDR1 KGHDR, CDR2 SFDVKD. The CDR3 loop reads CATSRGNEPQHF. DNA of the CDR3: TGTGCCACCTCGCGGGGGAACGAGCCCCAGCATTTT.

The DNA of the CDR3 is TGTGCCAGCAATGGGGGATCCTATAATTCACCCCTCCACTTT. Protein product: CASNGGSYNSPLHF. The chain uses TRBV4-2 and TRBJ1-6; TRBD1 is a possible D gene (5 bases). Germline-derived CDR1 and CDR2 are LGHNA and YNFKEQ. The CDR3 covers 14 residues. Trimming stripped 7 bases from V and 1 base from J, with 8 bases between.

This clone turned up a few times. This sequence joins TRBV28 and TRBJ1-2; a possible D gene is TRBD1 (5 bases). Germline values: CDR1 MDHEN, CDR2 SYDVKM. V gave up 1 base and J gave up 8 bases, with 14 bases separating them. The CDR3 has 14 amino acids. CDR3 sequence: CASSLSSQGGGYTF. The CDR3 DNA is TGTGCCAGCAGTTTATCGTCGCAGGGAGGAGGCTACACCTTC.